These 8 T cell receptor beta chains originate from one sample sequenced in a study of immune heterogeneity within non-small cell lung tumors. Per sample, approximately 570 ng of bulk tumor genomic DNA was the template used. Doctors removed several biopsies from each primary tumor during surgery, keeping them far apart. Patients with untreated, newly diagnosed non-small cell lung cancer underwent curative surgery. Amplifying TCR beta CDR3 involved multiplex PCR carried out with 32 V and 13 J primers. From the multiplex PCR reads, TCRdb called clonotypes with MiXCR, one entry per CDR3 protein. The sample lists some 19,000 distinct CDR3 sequences, roughly 30% occurring once. Sequencing was carried out using lung tumor tissue. Receptors originate from a man in his forties or fifties with non-small cell lung cancer.

As concerns this clonotype: A much larger clone differs by one base, so this may be a read error. The V call is TRBV5-1, the J call TRBJ1-5, with 7 bases identical to TRBD1. CDR1 and CDR2 (germline): SGHRS, YFSETQ. This CDR3 contains 14 residues. Here the CDR3 reads CAGSRTGGDQPQHF. CDR3 DNA: TGCGCCGGCAGCCGGACAGGAGGGGATCAGCCCCAGCATTTT.

By share of the sample, this clonotype is medium-sized. The rearrangement uses TRBV19 and TRBJ1-6; 10 nucleotides agree with TRBD1. CDR1 and CDR2 from the germline V gene are LNHDA and SQIVND (reference sequence). V was pared by 5 bases and J by 7 bases, with 2 bases of the junction left unmatched. The CDR3 spans 14 residues. For the CDR3, the DNA is TGTGCCAGTAGTCTGGGACAGGGGAATTCACCCCTCCACTTT. Translation: CASSLGQGNSPLHF.

As to this clonotype: Since a much larger clone is just one base distant, this may be a read error. The V call is TRBV5-1, the J call TRBJ2-2; no clear D gene. The CDR3 is 14 amino acids. The ends were cut back, 0 bases at V and 7 bases at J, with 10 bases in the middle. Germline loops: CDR1 SGHRS, CDR2 YFSETQ. The CDR3 loop reads CASSLEGWYGELFF. The CDR3 bases are TGCGCCAGCAGCTTGGAAGGGTGGTACGGGGAGCTGTTTTTT.

The chain recombines TRBV2 with TRBJ2-1; 7 nucleotides match TRBD2. This CDR3 comprises 13 residues. The germline gives CDR1 SNHLY, CDR2 FYNNEI. With V trimmed by 6 bases and J by 7 bases, 6 bases remained unmatched. The CDR3 spells CASSGPGGNEQFF. Here the CDR3 DNA reads TGTGCCAGCAGCGGCCCCGGGGGGAATGAGCAGTTCTTC.

About this clonotype: A much more abundant neighbour one base away suggests this may be a read error. The chain links TRBV20-1 to TRBJ1-5; a weak D match, TRBD1 (5 bases). The CDR3 length is 13 residues. Germline lookup yields CDR1 DFQATT and CDR2 SNEGSKA (reference sequence). CDR3 in DNA: TGCATTACGGGGCAGGGAAGAGGCCAGCCCCAGCATTTT. It codes for CITGQGRGQPQHF.

As to this clonotype: A single base separates this from a much larger clone, so it may be a read error. No conserved phenylalanine or tryptophan is present at the end of the CDR3, so a read error is the likely explanation. The chain combines TRBV27 with TRBJ1-6; no clear D gene. CDR3 length: 15 amino acids. Germline loops: CDR1 MNHEY, CDR2 SMNVEV (reference sequence). The germline V and J ends were trimmed by 9 bases and 0 bases, with 12 bases remaining between them. CDR3 sequence: CASMEPSSYNSPLHS. The CDR3 coding sequence is TGTGCCAGTATGGAACCGAGCTCCTATAATTCACCCCTCCACTCT.

This clonotype showed up just a few times. The chain couples TRBV6-1 to TRBJ2-2; tentatively, D is TRBD2 (6 bases). The length of the CDR3 is 16 residues. Germline values: CDR1 MNHNS, CDR2 SASEGT. The ends were cut back, 5 bases at V and 4 bases at J, with 17 bases in the middle. The CDR3 protein is CASSFLRGKGTGELFF. The CDR3, as DNA: TGTGCCAGCAGTTTCCTCCGGGGGAAAGGCACCGGGGAGCTGTTTTTT.

Turning to this clonotype: A much larger clone sits a single nucleotide away, making a read error possible. The gene calls are TRBV5-1 and TRBJ1-2, with TRBD1 matching 10 bases. CDR1 is SGHRS, CDR2 YFSETQ, per germline. There are 17 residues in the CDR3. CDR3 region: CARSLARRGQGNYGYTF. The CDR3 nucleotides are TGCGCCAGAAGCTTGGCCAGGAGGGGACAGGGGAACTATGGCTACACCTTC.